This passage covers 8 T cell receptor beta chains from one sample sequenced in a study of blood T cell repertoires in COVID-19. Generated by immunoSEQ multiplex PCR, the TCRdb table keeps only in-frame clones and is missing some. This sample has about 200,000 clones, with around 81% found just once. Material: peripheral blood. The source is a man aged 55-75 years with COVID-19, enrolled during active disease.

V gene TRBV4-1 combines with J gene TRBJ1-2, with TRBD1 as a possible D gene (5 bases). V was pared by 1 base and J by 7 bases, with 16 bases between. The CDR3 is 15 amino acids. Germline V gene data show CDR1 as MGHRA and CDR2 as YSYEKL. Here the CDR3 DNA reads TGCGCCAGCAGCCAAGGCCATGGAGGGGTTGCTGGCTACACCTTC. Residues: CASSQGHGGVAGYTF.

This chain joins TRBV12-3 or TRBV12-4 and TRBJ1-4; D may be TRBD1 (6 bases). Deletions cut 6 bases from V and 10 bases from J, with 9 bases between. The CDR3 spans 11 residues. DNA for the CDR3: TGTGCCAGCAGAGTACAGGGAAAACTGTTTTTT. Its protein product is CASRVQGKLFF.

This clone came up a few times. CDR3 bases: TGCGCCAGCAGCGTACAGGACAGCTACAATGAGCAGTTCTTC. Translation: CASSVQDSYNEQFF. The rearrangement uses TRBV5-1 and TRBJ2-1; D is possibly TRBD1 (6 bases). V gave up 4 bases and J gave up 3 bases, with 11 bases separating them. The CDR3 consists of 14 residues. CDR1 and CDR2 (germline): SGHRS, YFSETQ.

This chain uses TRBV6-4 with TRBJ1-2, with 7 bases matching TRBD1. The CDR3 spans 15 residues. Germline CDR1 and CDR2: MRHNA and SNTAGT. V shed 3 bases, J shed 3 bases, and the junction held 7 bases outside the gene matches. This chain's CDR3 is CASSEEYRGYYGYTF. The CDR3 DNA reads as TGTGCCAGCAGTGAAGAATACAGGGGATACTATGGCTACACCTTC.

The V gene is TRBV7-2, the J gene TRBJ2-1; D unclear. Germline V gene sequence: CDR1 SGHTA, CDR2 FQGNSA. The CDR3 runs 16 residues. V lost 4 bases to trimming and J lost 4 bases, with 17 bases between them. The CDR3 is CASSSRLSPPYNEQFF. CDR3 in DNA: TGTGCCAGCAGCTCAAGACTTTCACCACCTTACAATGAGCAGTTCTTC.

The V and J genes are TRBV10-3 and TRBJ1-1, with D uncertain. The CDR3 spans 14 residues. Germline lookup yields CDR1 ENHRY and CDR2 SYGVKD. Trimming took off 4 bases at V and 6 bases at J, with 15 bases between the two ends. The CDR3 DNA reads as TGTGCCATCAGTGCGCGGACCGACGGGGCTGAAGCTTTCTTT. This translates into CAISARTDGAEAFF.

The V call is TRBV5-4, the J call TRBJ1-4; TRBD1 matches at 9 bases. This CDR3 comprises 15 residues. V was pared by 3 bases and J by 8 bases, with 8 bases of the junction left unmatched. CDR1 SGHNT and CDR2 YYREEE come from the germline V gene (reference sequence). CDR3 protein: CASSSPGQGLEKLFF. The CDR3 DNA follows: TGTGCCAGCAGCTCCCCGGGACAGGGCTTGGAAAAACTGTTTTTT.

V usage is TRBV6-5 and J usage is TRBJ2-6; tentatively, D is TRBD1 (5 bases). V was cut by 6 bases and J by 2 bases, with 11 bases left in between. Germline V gene lookup returns CDR1 MNHEY and CDR2 SVGAGI. The CDR3 is 15 residues long. CDR3 loop: CASSPKQAGANVLTF. The CDR3 DNA follows: TGTGCCAGCAGCCCGAAACAGGCTGGGGCCAACGTCCTGACTTTC.